What follows is one T cell receptor beta chain and its context. Measured with immunoSEQ multiplex PCR; TCRdb has only the in-frame clones, and not every one. The sample holds roughly 92,000 clones, roughly 89% seen once. The data derive from a study of PD-1 blockade in classical Hodgkin lymphoma. The wider study: Intravenous infusions of nivolumab 3 mg/kg reached patients every 2 weeks.

After autologous stem cell transplantation all patients relapsed, and prior brentuximab vedotin exposure differed between cohorts. The V gene's germline CDR1 is MDHEN and CDR2 SYDVKM. The CDR3 loop spans 15 amino acids. The V and J ends lost 3 bases and 2 bases respectively, with 12 bases between them. This receptor was obtained from a human donor with classical Hodgkin lymphoma. The material was peripheral blood mononuclear cells (PBMCs), obtained at baseline. The chain joins TRBV28 to TRBJ2-3; D not resolved. For the CDR3, the DNA is TGTGCCAGCAGTTTGGAACGGCCTTACACAGATACGCAGTATTTT. It encodes CASSLERPYTDTQYF.